Listed below are T cell receptor beta chains from one sample, sequenced in a study of blood T cell repertoires in COVID-19. Generated by immunoSEQ multiplex PCR, the TCRdb table keeps only in-frame clones and is missing some. The data contain about 150,000 clones, roughly 82% of them seen just once; the ten biggest clones take up 2.2%. Source material: peripheral blood. The source is a man aged 65 to 79 with acute or convalescent COVID-19. The CDR3 runs from the conserved cysteine through the conserved F or W. Each record gives: V gene, J gene, D gene, CDR3 protein. D genes are given only for firm matches.

V: TRBV28
J: TRBJ2-7
D: -
CDR3: CASSFGGTGSYEQYF

V: TRBV30
J: TRBJ2-3
D: TRBD2
CDR3: CAWNPPWGLAGGITDTQYF

V: TRBV3-1/TRBV3-2
J: TRBJ2-1
D: -
CDR3: CASSRQDLGLNEQFF

V: TRBV5-5
J: TRBJ1-2
D: -
CDR3: CASRPPQDAYGYTF

V: TRBV9
J: TRBJ2-2
D: -
CDR3: CASSVGFRLASNTGELFF

V: TRBV28
J: TRBJ2-3
D: TRBD2
CDR3: CATQAGTSWDTQYF

V: TRBV4-1
J: TRBJ1-2
D: TRBD1
CDR3: CASSGTTGGASRYTF

V: TRBV5-1
J: TRBJ2-3
D: TRBD2
CDR3: CASSLLAGVTDTQYF

V: TRBV5-4
J: TRBJ1-4
D: TRBD1
CDR3: CASSRDFGTGNEKLFF

V: TRBV5-1
J: TRBJ1-2
D: -
CDR3: CASSPSGADRIYGYTF

V: TRBV6-5
J: TRBJ2-1
D: TRBD2
CDR3: CASGTSGGGREQFF

V: TRBV6-6
J: TRBJ2-5
D: -
CDR3: CASSSGSYQETQYF

V: TRBV28
J: TRBJ1-5
D: TRBD1
CDR3: CASTRTGRPDQPQHF

V: TRBV9
J: TRBJ1-2
D: -
CDR3: CASSQPDSYGYTF

V: TRBV5-4
J: TRBJ2-3
D: -
CDR3: CASSFGGIGTDTQYF

V: TRBV28
J: TRBJ2-7
D: -
CDR3: CASSYGTHRDEQYF

V: TRBV28
J: TRBJ2-7
D: TRBD1
CDR3: CASSSPDRASYEQYF

V: TRBV7-2
J: TRBJ1-6
D: -
CDR3: CASSPGVSPLHF

V: TRBV28
J: TRBJ2-3
D: -
CDR3: CASSRGGNTDTQYF

V: TRBV7-3
J: TRBJ2-1
D: -
CDR3: CASSLGGSAGNEQFF

V: TRBV5-1
J: TRBJ2-5
D: TRBD2
CDR3: CASSLDGGRGSETQYF

V: TRBV19
J: TRBJ1-1
D: -
CDR3: CASRPNTGLANTEAFF

V: TRBV5-1
J: TRBJ1-4
D: TRBD1
CDR3: CASSWRTGAEKLFF

V: TRBV14
J: TRBJ1-1
D: -
CDR3: CASSQAGVQTEAFF

V: TRBV28
J: TRBJ2-2
D: TRBD1
CDR3: CASSHRTGGRGTGELFF

V: TRBV28
J: TRBJ1-2
D: -
CDR3: CASNGGPGGYTF

V: TRBV6-5
J: TRBJ1-2
D: TRBD1
CDR3: CASRVLGTGGYGYTF

V: TRBV12-2
J: TRBJ2-3
D: -
CDR3: CASRLGTTSGTDTQYF

V: TRBV2
J: TRBJ2-7
D: -
CDR3: CASGFVGEGYEQYF

V: TRBV2
J: TRBJ2-5
D: TRBD1
CDR3: CASSEAGTGEETQYF

V: TRBV28
J: TRBJ1-1
D: -
CDR3: CASSPYIQGAEAFF

V: TRBV14
J: TRBJ1-2
D: -
CDR3: CASSPQSYYGYTF

V: TRBV5-5
J: TRBJ2-7
D: TRBD1
CDR3: CARRLWTGGPYEQYF

V: TRBV7-9
J: TRBJ1-1
D: -
CDR3: CASSLFSQNTEAFF

V: TRBV3-1/TRBV3-2
J: TRBJ2-7
D: -
CDR3: CASSPPFAGRAYEQYF

V: TRBV19
J: TRBJ1-5
D: -
CDR3: CASSIKGDGRQPQHF

V: TRBV6-1
J: TRBJ1-2
D: -
CDR3: CASSEVFMGNYGYTF

V: TRBV3-1/TRBV3-2
J: TRBJ1-1
D: -
CDR3: CASSPFSGGAGTEAFF

V: TRBV9
J: TRBJ1-2
D: -
CDR3: CASSVEARGGYTF

V: TRBV28
J: TRBJ2-1
D: -
CDR3: CASLQGISYNEQFF

V: TRBV27
J: TRBJ2-7
D: -
CDR3: CASSSRDTSDYKQYF

V: TRBV5-1
J: TRBJ2-7
D: -
CDR3: CASSLPSSYEQYF

V: TRBV24-1
J: TRBJ2-3
D: TRBD2
CDR3: CATSDLEFGGVDTQYF

V: TRBV7-9
J: TRBJ2-1
D: TRBD1
CDR3: CASSLGVDRANEQFF

V: TRBV5-5
J: TRBJ1-4
D: TRBD1
CDR3: CASSYRTGLNEKLFF

V: TRBV9
J: TRBJ2-2
D: TRBD2
CDR3: CASSPQTSGSHGELFF

V: TRBV19
J: TRBJ2-7
D: TRBD2
CDR3: CASSSGRGGYEQYF

V: TRBV5-4
J: TRBJ2-2
D: TRBD2
CDR3: CASSSTSGSFYGELFF

V: TRBV19
J: TRBJ1-5
D: -
CDR3: CASSMVGPVQPQHF

V: TRBV10-1
J: TRBJ2-3
D: TRBD2
CDR3: CASSEASGRGMDTQYF

V: TRBV5-1
J: TRBJ1-3
D: -
CDR3: CASSLWSSGNTIYF

V: TRBV6-5
J: TRBJ2-1
D: TRBD2
CDR3: CASTLLAGGYNEQFF

V: TRBV3-1/TRBV3-2
J: TRBJ1-4
D: -
CDR3: CASSLRVATNEKLFF